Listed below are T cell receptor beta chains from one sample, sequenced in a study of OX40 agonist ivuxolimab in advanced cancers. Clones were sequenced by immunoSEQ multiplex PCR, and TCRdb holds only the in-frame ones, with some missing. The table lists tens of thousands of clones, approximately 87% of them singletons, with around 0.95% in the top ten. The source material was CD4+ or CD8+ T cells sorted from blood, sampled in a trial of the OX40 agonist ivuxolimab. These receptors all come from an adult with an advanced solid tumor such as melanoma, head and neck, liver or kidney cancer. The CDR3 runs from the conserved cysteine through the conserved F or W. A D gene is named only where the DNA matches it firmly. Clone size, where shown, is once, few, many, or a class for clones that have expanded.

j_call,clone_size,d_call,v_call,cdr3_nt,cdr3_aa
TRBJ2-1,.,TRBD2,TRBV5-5,TGTGCCAGCAGACCTCTAGCGGGAGTGTCCTACAATGAGCAGTTCTTC,CASRPLAGVSYNEQFF
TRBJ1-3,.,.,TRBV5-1,TGCGCCAGCAGCTTGCAGAGCCCCATCTCTGGAAACACCATATATTTT,CASSLQSPISGNTIYF
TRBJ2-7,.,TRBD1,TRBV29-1,TGCAGCGTTGAAGAGGGAGATGGGACAGGAAACTACGAGCAGTACTTC,CSVEEGDGTGNYEQYF
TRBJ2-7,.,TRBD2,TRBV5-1,TGCGCCAGCAGCACCACTAGCGGACCTAAAGAGCAGTACTTC,CASSTTSGPKEQYF
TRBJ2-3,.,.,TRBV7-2,TGTGCCAGCAGCTTATTTGGTAGCTATGTTTCTCAGTATTTT,CASSLFGSYVSQYF
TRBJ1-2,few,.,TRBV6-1,TGTGCCAGCAGCGCTAACCCGACAGTCTATGGCTACACCTTC,CASSANPTVYGYTF
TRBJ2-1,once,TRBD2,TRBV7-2,TGTGCCAGCAGCTTAAGGGGGGGACTAGCGGGCTCGGTCTACAATGAGCAGTTCTTC,CASSLRGGLAGSVYNEQFF
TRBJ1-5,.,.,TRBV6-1,TGTGCCAGCAGGGGACACCTTAGCAATCAGCCCCAGCATTTT,CASRGHLSNQPQHF
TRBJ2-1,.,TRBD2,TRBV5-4,TGTGCCAGCACCCTTCCCGGGACTAGCGACCGCAATGAGCAGTTCTTC,CASTLPGTSDRNEQFF
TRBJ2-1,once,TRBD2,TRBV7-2,TGTGCCAGCAGCCGTATTAGCGGGAGCTCCTACAATGAGCAGTTCTTC,CASSRISGSSYNEQFF
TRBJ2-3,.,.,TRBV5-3,TGTGCCAGGCCGACCGGACCCAGCACAGATACGCAGTATTTT,CARPTGPSTDTQYF
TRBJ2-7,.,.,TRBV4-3,TGCGCCAGCAGCCAAGGGAGGGGGAGGTACGAGCAGTACTTC,CASSQGRGRYEQYF
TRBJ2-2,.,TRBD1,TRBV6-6,TGTGCCAGCAGTTCCCGGGACAGCTACACCGGGGAGCTGTTTTTT,CASSSRDSYTGELFF
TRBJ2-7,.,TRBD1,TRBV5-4,TGTGCCAGCACCCACAGGGGAACCTACGAGCAGTACTTC,CASTHRGTYEQYF
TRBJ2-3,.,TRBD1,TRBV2,TGTGCCAGCAGTGTGGGCAGGGGGACAGATACGCAGTATTTT,CASSVGRGTDTQYF
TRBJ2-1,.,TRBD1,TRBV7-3,TGTGCCAGCAGCCCCGGGACAGGTCTTGGGTTCTTC,CASSPGTGLGFF